This T cell receptor (beta chain) was found in a study of graft-versus-host responses after intestinal transplantation. Profiled with immunoSEQ multiplex PCR; TCRdb holds only in-frame clones, not every one. The sample consists of more than 12,000 clones, around a third of them appearing once. V was trimmed by 0 bases and J by 5 bases, leaving 10 bases between them. Germline CDR1 reads LGHNA; CDR2 reads YSLEER. The CDR3 has 14 amino acids. With roughly 200,000 irradiated, violet-dye-labeled stimulator cells, roughly 200,000 CFSE-labeled responder cells were plated. This rearrangement joins TRBV4-3 to TRBJ1-2, with D possibly being TRBD1 (6 bases). The sequence came from a human patient who received an intestinal transplant. This material consisted of alloreactive CD8+ T cells from a mixed lymphocyte reaction culture, taken before intestinal transplant. Subset meaning: CFSE-low proliferating T cells sorted from roughly 6-day pre-transplant mixed lymphocyte reaction (GvH or HvG direction). The CDR3 spells CASSQDRGSYGYTF. The CDR3 nucleotides are TGCGCCAGCAGCCAAGACAGGGGCTCTTATGGCTACACCTTC.